Presented here are 24 T cell receptor beta chains from one specimen sequenced in a study of blood T cells in healthy people across ages. Using a J-beta primer mix together with a sample-barcoded 5' primer, a second PCR was run for roughly 6 to 11 cycles. TCRdb redid the calling of the 5' RACE reads with MiXCR, one entry per CDR3 protein. This table has approximately 700,000 distinct CDR3 sequences, approximately 30% appearing once. Sequencing input: blood. The receptor set was obtained from a woman of 80 years or more in good health.

With regard to this clonotype: This may come from a read error, since a much larger clone is one base off. This chain joins TRBV11-1 and TRBJ2-1; 7 positions agree with TRBD1. Germline loops: CDR1 SGHAT, CDR2 FQDESV (reference sequence). This CDR3 is built from 13 residues. V dropped 5 bases and J dropped 9; count of bases not matched to a gene: 7. For the CDR3, the DNA is TGTGCCAGCAGCAAGGAAGGGGGCAGTGAGCAGTTCTTC. Encoded protein: CASSKEGGSEQFF.

A word on this clonotype: The junction departs from the called germline gene at one end, perhaps through a read error. The J gene is TRBJ2-3, the V gene TRBV12-3 or TRBV12-4; 9 bases are a match to TRBD2. This CDR3 comprises 16 residues. For the CDR3, the DNA is TGTGCCAGCAGTTTACTAGCGGGAAGTAGCACAGATATGCAGTATTTT. Translated, it gives CASSLLAGSSTDMQYF.

This clonotype has at least ten counts. V usage is TRBV7-9 and J usage is TRBJ2-1, with unresolved D. Trimming shortened V by 2 bases and J by 4 bases, and 18 bases separated the two germline ends. The CDR3 loop spans 17 amino acids. Germline V CDR1 and CDR2: SEHNR, FQNEAQ (reference sequence). The CDR3 DNA follows: TGTGCCAGCAGCTTATTGAGTAGCTTCCTAGAGTACAATGAGCAGTTCTTC. Amino acids: CASSLLSSFLEYNEQFF. Full variable domain (missing parts from reference TRBV7-9 and TRBJ2-1): DTGVSQNPRHKITKRGQNVTFRCDPISEHNRLYWYRQTLGQGPEFLTYFQNEAQLEKSRLLSDRFSAERPKGSFSTLEIQRTEQGDSAMYLCASSLLSSFLEYNEQFFGPGTRLTVL.

V gene TRBV6-5 combines with J gene TRBJ2-3; unclear D gene. From germline, CDR1 is MNHEY and CDR2 SVGAGI. CDR3 size: 13 residues. V was trimmed by 8 bases and J by 0 bases, leaving 9 bases between them. CDR3 nucleotide sequence: TGTGCCAGCCACCGGACGAGCACAGATACGCAGTATTTT. This sequence encodes CASHRTSTDTQYF.

This chain links TRBV30 with TRBJ2-7, with a tentative D call TRBD2 (6 bases). The CDR3 loop spans 12 amino acids. Germline assignment: CDR1 GTSNPN and CDR2 SVGIG (reference sequence). V shed 8 bases and J shed 2 bases, with 13 bases lying between them. Written as DNA, the CDR3 is TGTGCCGGAGGGGCAGTGCCCTACGAGCAGTACTTC. Amino acid sequence: CAGGAVPYEQYF.

The chain combines TRBV7-9 with TRBJ2-5, with D unclear. This CDR3 contains 15 residues. CDR1 is SEHNR, CDR2 FQNEAQ, per germline (reference sequence). Trimming removed 3 bases from V and 5 bases from J, with 16 bases in between. The CDR3 DNA follows: TGTGCCAGCAGCTTTCCATACGGCGCCGGGGAGACCCAGTACTTC. Encoded protein: CASSFPYGAGETQYF.

Concerning this clonotype: It may be a read error: a sequence one base away is much more abundant. The V gene is TRBV7-8, the J gene TRBJ2-5, with 7 bases matching TRBD2. Germline lookup yields CDR1 SGHVS and CDR2 FQNEAQ. J gave up 11 bases and V 5 bases, and 17 bases lay outside the gene matches. This CDR3 region has 15 residues. Written as DNA, the CDR3 is TGTGCCAGCAGCCTCCTGGGGGGGGGAAACAATGAGCAGTACTTC. It specifies CASSLLGGGNNEQYF.

This clonotype came up once. This may be a read error: a much more frequent sequence differs by one nucleotide. V and J are TRBV20-1 and TRBJ1-5; the match to TRBD1 covers 7 bases. Germline loops: CDR1 DFQATT, CDR2 SNEGSKA (reference sequence). The length of the CDR3 is 15 residues. The CDR3 sequence is CGARNTGASNQPQHF. DNA of the CDR3: TGCGGTGCTCGAAACACAGGGGCTAGCAATCAGCCCCAGCATTTT.

This clonotype appeared many times. The chain joins TRBV20-1 to TRBJ1-5; 7 bases align to TRBD1. Germline loops: CDR1 DFQATT, CDR2 SNEGSKA (reference sequence). The CDR3 sequence is 14 residues long. V shed 6 bases and J 4 bases; nucleotides not matched to a gene: 9. The CDR3 loop reads CSATPGQANQPQHF. CDR3 DNA sequence: TGCAGTGCCACTCCCGGACAGGCTAATCAGCCCCAGCATTTT.

The chain couples TRBV20-1 to TRBJ1-5; 9 nucleotides match TRBD1. The V gene's germline CDR1 is DFQATT and CDR2 SNEGSKA (reference sequence). The CDR3 covers 17 residues. Trimming took 2 bases from V and 5 from J; bases not matched to a gene: 13. DNA for the CDR3: TGCAGTGCTAGACACATATCGGGACAGGGAGGCGATCAGCCCCAGCATTTT. Translation: CSARHISGQGGDQPQHF.

This clonotype came up many times. The chain links TRBV6-5 to TRBJ2-3; 8 positions match TRBD2. CDR1 and CDR2 from the germline V gene are MNHEY and SVGAGI. The CDR3 extends over 17 amino acids. V shed 4 bases, J shed 0 bases, and the junction held 9 bases outside the gene matches. CDR3: CASSFTGRGTSTDTQYF. The CDR3 bases are TGTGCCAGCAGTTTCACCGGGAGGGGGACTAGCACAGATACGCAGTATTTT.

Concerning this clonotype itself: This sequence may be a read error, since a much larger clone differs from it by one base. The V and J genes are TRBV6-2 or TRBV6-3 and TRBJ2-1; 7 nucleotides align to TRBD1. Germline lookup yields CDR1 MNHEY and CDR2 SVGEGT. This CDR3 is built from 13 residues. The CDR3 region is CTSQEGGRNEQFF. The DNA for the CDR3 is TGTACCAGCCAGGAAGGGGGCCGCAATGAGCAGTTCTTC.

This clonotype showed up many times. The chain joins TRBV7-2 to TRBJ1-2, with TRBD1 matching over 7 bases. The CDR3 totals 13 residues. V lost 5 bases and J lost 8; bases outside the gene matches: 8. Per germline, CDR1 SGHTA and CDR2 FQGNSA. CDR3 in amino acids: CASSPEQGFGYTF. DNA of the CDR3: TGTGCCAGCAGCCCCGAACAGGGGTTCGGCTACACCTTC.

This clonotype was seen at least ten times. The genes are TRBV10-3 and TRBJ2-1; 14 nucleotides line up with TRBD2. The ends lost 4 bases at V and 3 bases at J; junction bases unmatched: 8. Germline CDR1 ENHRY, CDR2 SYGVKD. CDR3 length equals 18 residues. The CDR3 spells CAISASGTSGGVYNEQFF. Written as DNA, the CDR3 is TGTGCCATCAGTGCCTCCGGGACTAGCGGGGGTGTCTACAATGAGCAGTTCTTC.

This clonotype was recorded at least ten times. The genes are TRBV7-2 and TRBJ2-7; 9 nucleotides line up with TRBD2. The CDR3 loop spans 16 amino acids. V lost 6 bases and J lost 4; bases outside the gene matches: 13. In germline, CDR1 is SGHTA, CDR2 FQGNSA. As DNA, the CDR3 is TGTGCCAGCAGATTGGGGCCAGGCGGGGGGGATTACGAGCAGTACTTC. Amino acids: CASRLGPGGGDYEQYF. The whole variable domain, filled in from reference TRBV7-2 and TRBJ2-7, reads GAGVSQSPSNKVTEKGKDVELRCDPISGHTALYWYRQSLGQGLEFLIYFQGNSAPDKSGLPSDRFSAERTGGSVSTLTIQRTQQEDSAVYLCASRLGPGGGDYEQYFGPGTRLTVT.

This clonotype was counted many times. The DNA for the CDR3 is TGCAGTGCCCAAATTGGCCAACAGGCCCAGCATTTT. Residues: CSAQIGQQAQHF. The chain has TRBV20-1 and TRBJ1-5; D may be TRBD1 (5 bases). CDR1 DFQATT and CDR2 SNEGSKA come from the germline V gene (reference sequence). V was pared by 6 bases and J by 11 bases, with 17 bases between. This CDR3 region has 12 residues.

CDR3 loop: CASSYSFDSNEQFF. CDR3 DNA: TGTGCCAGCAGTTACTCCTTCGATTCTAATGAGCAGTTCTTC. The chain recombines TRBV6-5 with TRBJ2-1; D unclear. Trimming took 0 bases from V and 7 from J, leaving 10 bases between them. Germline-derived CDR1 and CDR2 are MNHEY and SVGAGI. This CDR3 is built from 14 residues.

V gene TRBV12-3 or TRBV12-4 combines with J gene TRBJ1-1, with D unresolved. This CDR3 contains 12 residues. The V end lost 10 bases, the J end lost 1 base, and 10 bases lay between the germline ends. The CDR3 protein is CATSTPNTEAFF. The CDR3 nucleotides read TGTGCCACCTCGACACCGAACACTGAAGCTTTCTTT.

The rearrangement uses TRBV5-1 and TRBJ2-1; D not resolved. The CDR3 contains 14 residues. Germline V CDR1 and CDR2: SGHRS, YFSETQ. Trimming removed 2 bases at V and 6 bases at J, with 12 bases between. The CDR3: CASSLDLSRNEQFF. DNA of the CDR3: TGCGCCAGCAGCTTAGATCTATCACGCAATGAGCAGTTCTTC.

This clonotype was observed a few times. At one of its ends the junction is not consistent with the germline gene, which may arise from a read error. The chain employs TRBV6-1 and TRBJ1-4, with 7 bases matching TRBD1. The germline V gene has CDR1 MNHNS and CDR2 SASEGT. This CDR3 contains 13 residues. The CDR3 protein is CASSGTVNEKPFF. The CDR3 DNA reads as TGTGCCAGCAGCGGGACAGTCAATGAAAAACCGTTTTTT.

V and J are TRBV15 and TRBJ2-7; no firm D call. Germline V gene data show CDR1 as LNHNV and CDR2 as YYDKDF (reference sequence). This CDR3 comprises 14 residues. V was shortened by 1 base and J by 1 base, with 8 bases between the two germline ends. In DNA, the CDR3 is TGTGCCACCAGCAGAGGAGGCGAGTCCTACGAGCAGTACTTC. This encodes CATSRGGESYEQYF.

Details on this clonotype: A junction boundary mismatches the germline segment, possibly from a read error. The chain combines TRBV4-1 with TRBJ1-2; 7 bases map to TRBD1. Germline CDR1 MGHRA, CDR2 YSYEKL. The CDR3 runs to 15 residues. CDR3 sequence reads: CASSHKGGTAEGYTF. The CDR3 DNA follows: TGCGCTAGCAGCCATAAGGGCGGGACAGCGGAGGGCTACACCTTC.

In its sample, this clonotype was seen a few times. The chain joins TRBV10-3 to TRBJ2-2; the D is unclear. From germline, CDR1 is ENHRY and CDR2 SYGVKD. V dropped 5 bases and J dropped 4 bases, with 11 bases sitting between them. The CDR3 has 14 amino acids. The CDR3 is CAISSPHGTGELFF. CDR3 nucleotide sequence: TGTGCCATCAGTTCGCCCCACGGCACCGGGGAGCTGTTTTTT.

A few counts support this clonotype. The chain combines TRBV7-2 with TRBJ1-1, with D perhaps matching TRBD1 (6 bases). The CDR3 contains 13 residues. Germline V lookup: CDR1 SGHTA, CDR2 FQGNSA. Trimming cost V 1 base and J 8 bases, with 11 bases left between them. CDR3 loop: CASSLEEGTEAFF. CDR3 sequence (DNA): TGTGCCAGCAGCTTAGAGGAGGGGACAGAAGCTTTCTTT. Full variable domain (outside the CDR3, taken from reference TRBV7-2 and TRBJ1-1): GAGVSQSPSNKVTEKGKDVELRCDPISGHTALYWYRQSLGQGLEFLIYFQGNSAPDKSGLPSDRFSAERTGGSVSTLTIQRTQQEDSAVYLCASSLEEGTEAFFGQGTRLTVV.